This TCR beta chain was captured by sequencing in a study of OX40 agonist ivuxolimab in advanced cancers. Germline loops: CDR1 GTSNPN, CDR2 SVGIG (reference sequence). This CDR3 has 12 amino acids. V lost 0 bases to trimming and J lost 8 bases, with 7 bases between them. TCRdb's table, derived via immunoSEQ multiplex PCR, lists solely in-frame clones and lacks some. The sample shows some 75,000 clones, roughly 88% of them seen only once. The starting material was CD4+ or CD8+ T cells sorted from blood, obtained in a trial of the OX40 agonist ivuxolimab. This TCR was sampled from an adult with an advanced solid tumor such as melanoma, head and neck, liver or kidney cancer. J is TRBJ1-4 and V is TRBV30, with D uncertain. CDR3 sequence reads: CAWSVPGEKLFF. The CDR3 coding sequence is TGTGCCTGGAGTGTACCGGGGGAAAAACTGTTTTTT.